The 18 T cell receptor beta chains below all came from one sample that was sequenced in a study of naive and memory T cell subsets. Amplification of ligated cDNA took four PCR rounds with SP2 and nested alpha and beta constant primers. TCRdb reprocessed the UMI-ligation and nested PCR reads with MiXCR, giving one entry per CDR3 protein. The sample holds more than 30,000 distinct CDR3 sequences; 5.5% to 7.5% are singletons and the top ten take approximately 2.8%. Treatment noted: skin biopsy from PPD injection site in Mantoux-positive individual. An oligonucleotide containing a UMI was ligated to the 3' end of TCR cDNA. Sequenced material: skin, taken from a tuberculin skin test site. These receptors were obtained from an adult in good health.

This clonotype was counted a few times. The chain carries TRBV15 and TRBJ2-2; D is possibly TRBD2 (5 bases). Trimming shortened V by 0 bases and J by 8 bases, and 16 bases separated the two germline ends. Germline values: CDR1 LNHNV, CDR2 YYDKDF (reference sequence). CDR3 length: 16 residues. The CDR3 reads CATSRDPGRSRGELFF. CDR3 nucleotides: TGTGCCACCAGCAGAGATCCGGGGAGAAGTCGTGGGGAGCTGTTTTTT.

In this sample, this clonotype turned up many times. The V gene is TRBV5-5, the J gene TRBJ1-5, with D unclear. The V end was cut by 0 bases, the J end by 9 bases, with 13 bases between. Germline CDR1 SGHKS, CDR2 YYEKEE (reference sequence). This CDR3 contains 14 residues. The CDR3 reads CASSLEGPSGPQHF. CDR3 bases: TGTGCCAGCAGCTTGGAAGGGCCCTCGGGGCCCCAGCATTTT.

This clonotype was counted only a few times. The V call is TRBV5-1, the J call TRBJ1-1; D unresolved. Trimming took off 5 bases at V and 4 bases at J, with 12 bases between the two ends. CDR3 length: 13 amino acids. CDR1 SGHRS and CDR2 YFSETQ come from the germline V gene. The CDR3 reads CASRSHKSTEAFF. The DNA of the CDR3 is TGCGCCAGCAGGTCCCACAAGAGCACTGAAGCTTTCTTT. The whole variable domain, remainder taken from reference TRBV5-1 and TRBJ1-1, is KAGVTQTPRYLIKTRGQQVTLSCSPISGHRSVSWYQQTPGQGLQFLFEYFSETQRNKGNFPGRFSGRQFSNSRSEMNVSTLELGDSALYLCASRSHKSTEAFFGQGTRLTVV.

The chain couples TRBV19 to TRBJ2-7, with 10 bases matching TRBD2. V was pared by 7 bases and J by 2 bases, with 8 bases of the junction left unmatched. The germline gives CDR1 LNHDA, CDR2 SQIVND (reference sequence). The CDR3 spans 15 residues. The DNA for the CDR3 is TGTGCCAGTACATACCAACTAGCGGGGACCTACGAGCAGTACTTC. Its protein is CASTYQLAGTYEQYF.

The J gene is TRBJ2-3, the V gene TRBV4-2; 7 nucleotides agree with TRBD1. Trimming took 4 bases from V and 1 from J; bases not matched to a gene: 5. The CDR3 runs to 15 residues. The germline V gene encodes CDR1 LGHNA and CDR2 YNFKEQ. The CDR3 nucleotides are TGTGCCAGCAGCCTAGGGACAGCCTGCACAGATACGCAGTATTTT. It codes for CASSLGTACTDTQYF.

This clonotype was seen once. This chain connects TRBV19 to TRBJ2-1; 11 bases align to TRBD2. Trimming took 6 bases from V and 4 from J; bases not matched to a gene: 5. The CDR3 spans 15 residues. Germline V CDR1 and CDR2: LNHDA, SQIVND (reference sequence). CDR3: CASRGTSGGYNEQFF. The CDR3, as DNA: TGTGCCAGTAGAGGAACTAGCGGGGGTTACAATGAGCAGTTCTTC.

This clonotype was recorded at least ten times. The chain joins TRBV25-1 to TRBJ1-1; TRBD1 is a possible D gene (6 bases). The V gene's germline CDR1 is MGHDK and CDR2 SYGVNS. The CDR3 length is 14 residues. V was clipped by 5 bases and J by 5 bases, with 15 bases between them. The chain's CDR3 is CASSYDRPRTEAFF. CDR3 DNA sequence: TGTGCCAGCAGTTACGACAGGCCGAGGACTGAAGCTTTCTTT.

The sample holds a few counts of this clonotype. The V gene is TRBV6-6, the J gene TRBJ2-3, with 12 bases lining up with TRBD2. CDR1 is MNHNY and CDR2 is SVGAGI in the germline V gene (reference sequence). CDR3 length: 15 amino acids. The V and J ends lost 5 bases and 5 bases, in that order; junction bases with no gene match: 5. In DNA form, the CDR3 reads TGTGCCAGCAGTCTAGCGGGGGGGCCGGGAGATACGCAGTATTTT. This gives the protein CASSLAGGPGDTQYF.

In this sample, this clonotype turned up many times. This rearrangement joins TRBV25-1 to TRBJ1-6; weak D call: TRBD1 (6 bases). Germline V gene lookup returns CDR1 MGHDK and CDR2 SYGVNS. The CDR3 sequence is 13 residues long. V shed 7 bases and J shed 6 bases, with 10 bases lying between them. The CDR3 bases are TGTGCCAGCAACGGAGGGGGTAATTCACCCCTCCACTTT. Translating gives CASNGGGNSPLHF.

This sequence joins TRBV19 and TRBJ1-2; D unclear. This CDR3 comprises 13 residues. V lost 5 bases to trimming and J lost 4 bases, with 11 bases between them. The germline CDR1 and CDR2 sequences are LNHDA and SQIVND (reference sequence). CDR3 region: CASSPGSRYGYTF. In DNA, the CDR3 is TGTGCCAGTAGTCCCGGTTCTCGCTATGGCTACACCTTC.

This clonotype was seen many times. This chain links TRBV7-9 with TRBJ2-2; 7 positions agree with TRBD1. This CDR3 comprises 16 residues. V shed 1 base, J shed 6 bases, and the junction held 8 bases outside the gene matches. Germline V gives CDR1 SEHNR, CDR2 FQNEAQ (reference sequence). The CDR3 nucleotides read TGTGCCAGCAGCTTAGAAGGGGGCGAGTGGTCCGGGGAGCTGTTTTTT. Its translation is CASSLEGGEWSGELFF. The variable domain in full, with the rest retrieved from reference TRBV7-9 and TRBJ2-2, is DTGVSQNPRHKITKRGQNVTFRCDPISEHNRLYWYRQTLGQGPEFLTYFQNEAQLEKSRLLSDRFSAERPKGSFSTLEIQRTEQGDSAMYLCASSLEGGEWSGELFFGEGSRLTVL.

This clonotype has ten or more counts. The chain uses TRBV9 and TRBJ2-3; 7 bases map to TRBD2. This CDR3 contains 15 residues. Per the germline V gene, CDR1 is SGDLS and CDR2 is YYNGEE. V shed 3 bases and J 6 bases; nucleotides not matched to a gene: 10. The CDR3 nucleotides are TGTGCCAGCAGCGGAACCGGGAATAGCGGGGATACGCAGTATTTT. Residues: CASSGTGNSGDTQYF.

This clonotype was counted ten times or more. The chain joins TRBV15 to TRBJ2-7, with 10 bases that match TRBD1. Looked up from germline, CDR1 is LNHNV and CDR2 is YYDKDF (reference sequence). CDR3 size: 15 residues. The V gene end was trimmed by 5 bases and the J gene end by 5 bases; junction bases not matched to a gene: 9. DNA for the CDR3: TGTGCCACCAGCCGACGGGACAGGGGTCGAGACGAGCAGTACTTC. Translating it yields CATSRRDRGRDEQYF.

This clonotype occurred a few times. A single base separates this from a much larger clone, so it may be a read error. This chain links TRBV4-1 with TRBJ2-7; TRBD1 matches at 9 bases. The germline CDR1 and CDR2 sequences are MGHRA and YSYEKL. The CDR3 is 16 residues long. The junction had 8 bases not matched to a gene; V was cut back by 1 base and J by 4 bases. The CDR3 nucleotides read TGCGCCAGCAGCCAAGCCCCCGACAGGGGGACATACGAGCAGTACTTC. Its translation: CASSQAPDRGTYEQYF.

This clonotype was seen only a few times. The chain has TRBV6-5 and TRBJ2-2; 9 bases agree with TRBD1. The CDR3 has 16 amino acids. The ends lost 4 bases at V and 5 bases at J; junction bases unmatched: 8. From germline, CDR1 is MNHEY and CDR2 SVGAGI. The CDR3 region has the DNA TGTGCCAGCAGTTCCACCGGGACAGGGAATACCGGGGAGCTGTTTTTT. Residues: CASSSTGTGNTGELFF.

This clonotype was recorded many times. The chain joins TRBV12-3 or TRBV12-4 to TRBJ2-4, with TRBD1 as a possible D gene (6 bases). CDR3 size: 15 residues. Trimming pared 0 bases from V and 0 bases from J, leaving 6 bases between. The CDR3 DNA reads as TGTGCCAGCAGTTTAGCGACAGGAGCCAAAAACATTCAGTACTTC. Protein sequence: CASSLATGAKNIQYF.

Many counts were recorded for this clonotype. CDR3 DNA: TGTGCCAGCAGCAGGACAGGGGCTAACTATGGCTACACCTTC. Its translation: CASSRTGANYGYTF. The chain uses TRBV3-1 and TRBJ1-2; the match to TRBD1 covers 9 bases. CDR1 and CDR2 from the germline V gene are LGHDT and YNNKEL (reference sequence). There are 14 residues in the CDR3. The trim removed 5 bases at V and 0 bases at J, leaving 1 base unmatched. Using reference TRBV3-1 and TRBJ1-2 for the parts outside the CDR3, the full variable domain is DTAVSQTPKYLVTQMGNDKSIKCEQNLGHDTMYWYKQDSKKFLKIMFSYNNKELIINETVPNRFSPKSPDKAHLNLHINSLELGDSAVYFCASSRTGANYGYTFGSGTRLTVV.

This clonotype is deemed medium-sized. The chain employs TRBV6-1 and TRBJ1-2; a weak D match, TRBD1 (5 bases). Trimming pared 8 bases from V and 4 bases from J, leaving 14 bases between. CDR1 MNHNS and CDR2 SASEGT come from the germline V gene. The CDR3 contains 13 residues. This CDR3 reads CASPGRSFYGYTF. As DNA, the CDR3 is TGTGCCAGCCCGGGACGGAGTTTCTATGGCTACACCTTC.